This T cell receptor beta chain was found in a study of blood T cell repertoires in COVID-19 (dated by TCRdb to 2019 to 2021). For context, the study as a whole: Collaborator samples came from the United States, Italy and Spain and covered acute and convalescent phases of COVID-19. The material from the prospective study consisted of cDNA or gDNA derived from T cells, B-cell-depleted T cells, or PBMCs. Deeply sampled blood TCRbeta repertoires from subjects exposed to, actively infected with, or recovered from COVID-19 were included in the dataset. The repertoires were released in a freely available public database meant as a resource for research on the immune response to SARS-CoV-2. The samples were drawn from the first 160 participants of the ongoing ImmuneRACE study and from 1,254 subjects provided by 6 global collaborators. Nearly every sample came with metadata listing a de-identified subject ID, COVID-19 status, age in years and sex. Where available, HLA class I and class II types were taken from metadata supplied by the sample provider and were not determined by assay-based typing.

Whole blood was collected in K2EDTA tubes by collaborating institutions according to the institutions' own protocols. For TCRbeta analysis, collaborators shipped samples in one of three forms: frozen whole blood, isolated PBMCs, or DNA extracted from either of those sample types. As to this clone: What this receptor recognizes is not known. Base-call qualities are not available, and no considerably larger clone is one nucleotide away.

The immunoSEQ Assay, a bias-controlled multiplex PCR, was used to amplify TCRbeta CDR3 regions from genomic DNA. The original methods were these. The number of nucleated cells in each sample was estimated by amplification of reference gene primers within the assay. Sequence reads were collapsed and filtered to measure the absolute abundance of every unique TCRbeta CDR3 rearrangement. For each sample, productive Simpson clonality was calculated as the square root of Simpson's diversity index across productive rearrangements. Entries here come from immuneACCESS through TCRdb and include only in-frame sequences with V and J called. Some clones fail to appear in such tables; in the studies checked, an unresolved V gene covers under half of the shortfall, and the cause of the remainder is unknown. From that table come the V and J calls and clone size; the DNA was used to work out D and trimming. This sample gives about 290,000 clones in total; about 82% of them show up just once. Of the sample, less than 4.5% is held by the ten largest clones.

Study-level results and caveats: The quantity of clinical and demographic metadata differed by source and by participant and was supplied without curation.

Including cysteine and phenylalanine, the CDR3 has 14 amino acids. Solely the CDR3 DNA is kept, with 42 bases framed from the first base. CDR1 MNHEY and CDR2 SMNVEV are derived from the germline V gene (reference sequence). Germline trimming amounts to 5 bases on V and 4 bases on J, with 5 as the count of junction bases outside the gene matches. Material: peripheral blood. This receptor chain uses TRBV27 and TRBJ1-1, and 9 bases in between align with TRBD1. The sequence was collected from a woman between 50 and 59 years old with active or convalescent COVID-19. The bases read TGTGCCAGCAGTCCACAGGGGGCTAGCACTGAAGCTTTCTTT. Its amino acids are CASSPQGASTEAFF.